These T cell receptor beta chains were read from a single sample in a study of control samples from healthy donors and cancer patients. TCRdb's copy holds only in-frame clones and misses some; the assay was immunoSEQ multiplex PCR. The table shows about 180,000 clones, with roughly 92% occurring only once. The sequencing input was blood. The source of these receptors is a man between 25 and 39 years old in good health. The CDR3 runs from the conserved cysteine through the conserved F or W. Fields, in order: V gene, D gene, clone size, J gene, CDR3 DNA, CDR3 protein. The D gene is left open where the match is weak. Only part of the rows carry a size: once, few, many, or a class if the clone is expanded.

V gene: TRBV29-1; D gene: TRBD2; clone size: .; J gene: TRBJ2-3; CDR3 DNA: TGCAGCGTCCGAGCGGGGAACACAGATACGCAGTATTTT; CDR3 protein: CSVRAGNTDTQYF
V gene: TRBV18; D gene: TRBD1; clone size: .; J gene: TRBJ1-4; CDR3 DNA: TGTGCCAGCTCCCCACAGGGGGCTACTAATGAAAAACTGTTTTTT; CDR3 protein: CASSPQGATNEKLFF
V gene: TRBV27; D gene: TRBD2; clone size: .; J gene: TRBJ2-7; CDR3 DNA: TGTGCCAGCAGACTAGCGGCCCCCTACGAGCAGTACTTC; CDR3 protein: CASRLAAPYEQYF
V gene: TRBV6-5; D gene: TRBD2; clone size: .; J gene: TRBJ2-1; CDR3 DNA: TGTGCCAGCAGGATGGGACTAGTCAGGGATGAGCAGTTCTTC; CDR3 protein: CASRMGLVRDEQFF
V gene: TRBV5-4; D gene: .; clone size: .; J gene: TRBJ1-1; CDR3 DNA: TGTGCCAGCAGCTCCTTACACAGGGAAACTGAAGCTTTCTTT; CDR3 protein: CASSSLHRETEAFF
V gene: TRBV30; D gene: TRBD1; clone size: .; J gene: TRBJ2-4; CDR3 DNA: TGTGCCTGGAGTGTAGGGGGCACCAAAAACATTCAGTACTTC; CDR3 protein: CAWSVGGTKNIQYF
V gene: TRBV30; D gene: .; clone size: once; J gene: TRBJ2-7; CDR3 DNA: TGTGCCTTATGCAAGGTCGGAATCTACGAGCAGTACTTC; CDR3 protein: CALCKVGIYEQYF
V gene: TRBV5-1; D gene: .; clone size: .; J gene: TRBJ2-6; CDR3 DNA: TGCGCCAGCAGCTTGACTGGGGCCAACGTCCTGACTTTC; CDR3 protein: CASSLTGANVLTF
V gene: TRBV5-5; D gene: .; clone size: .; J gene: TRBJ2-7; CDR3 DNA: TGTGCCAGCAGCTTGGTTGGAGGCTACGAGCAGTACTTC; CDR3 protein: CASSLVGGYEQYF
V gene: TRBV4-2; D gene: TRBD1; clone size: .; J gene: TRBJ1-1; CDR3 DNA: TGTGCCAGCAGCCCGACAGGGGGGAAATTGAACACTGAAGCTTTCTTT; CDR3 protein: CASSPTGGKLNTEAFF
V gene: TRBV27; D gene: TRBD1; clone size: .; J gene: TRBJ2-7; CDR3 DNA: TGTGCCAGCACTTCCGGGACAGGGCGCTACGAGCAGTACTTC; CDR3 protein: CASTSGTGRYEQYF
V gene: TRBV5-8; D gene: TRBD1; clone size: .; J gene: TRBJ1-3; CDR3 DNA: TGTGCCAGCAGCAAAACAGGGGCCGGAAACACCATATATTTT; CDR3 protein: CASSKTGAGNTIYF
V gene: TRBV18; D gene: TRBD1; clone size: .; J gene: TRBJ1-2; CDR3 DNA: TGTGCCAGCTCACCACCTGACAGGGTAGACTATGGCTACACCTTC; CDR3 protein: CASSPPDRVDYGYTF
V gene: TRBV15; D gene: .; clone size: .; J gene: TRBJ2-3; CDR3 DNA: TGTGCCACCAGCAGAGATCAAGATACGCAGTATTTT; CDR3 protein: CATSRDQDTQYF
V gene: TRBV28; D gene: .; clone size: .; J gene: TRBJ2-5; CDR3 DNA: TGTGCCAGCAGTTTAGCTCTCCAAGAGACCCAGTACTTC; CDR3 protein: CASSLALQETQYF
V gene: TRBV5-7; D gene: .; clone size: .; J gene: TRBJ2-1; CDR3 DNA: TGTGCCAGCAGCTTGGTAAGGGCAACCTTTTACAATGAGCAGTTCTTC; CDR3 protein: CASSLVRATFYNEQFF
V gene: TRBV5-4; D gene: .; clone size: .; J gene: TRBJ1-6; CDR3 DNA: TGTGCCAGCAGCTTGGGCAGGGGCGATTCACCCCTCCACTTT; CDR3 protein: CASSLGRGDSPLHF
V gene: TRBV18; D gene: .; clone size: .; J gene: TRBJ1-2; CDR3 DNA: TGTGCCAGCTCTAAGGATTTAGGCTATGGCTACACCTTC; CDR3 protein: CASSKDLGYGYTF
V gene: TRBV5-1; D gene: .; clone size: .; J gene: TRBJ2-7; CDR3 DNA: TGCGCCAGCAGCCACGGGGCGGGGATGTACGAGCAGTACTTC; CDR3 protein: CASSHGAGMYEQYF
V gene: TRBV28; D gene: .; clone size: .; J gene: TRBJ1-5; CDR3 DNA: TGTGCCAGCACCAGGCCGGCGCAGCCCCAGCATTTT; CDR3 protein: CASTRPAQPQHF
V gene: TRBV7-9; D gene: .; clone size: .; J gene: TRBJ1-4; CDR3 DNA: TGTGCCAGCAGCTTAGCAGGGGGAACTAATGAAAAACTGTTTTTT; CDR3 protein: CASSLAGGTNEKLFF
V gene: TRBV28; D gene: .; clone size: .; J gene: TRBJ1-6; CDR3 DNA: TGTGCCAGCAGGAATAAGCAGGGAGCCAATTCACCCCTCCACTTT; CDR3 protein: CASRNKQGANSPLHF
V gene: TRBV27; D gene: TRBD1; clone size: .; J gene: TRBJ1-1; CDR3 DNA: TGTGCCAGCAGTCCCTACGGGGACAGTGAAGCTTTCTTT; CDR3 protein: CASSPYGDSEAFF
V gene: TRBV7-9; D gene: TRBD2; clone size: .; J gene: TRBJ2-1; CDR3 DNA: TGTGCCAGCAGCCCGACTAGCGGGAGGGCCCGGGAGCAGTTCTTC; CDR3 protein: CASSPTSGRAREQFF
V gene: TRBV10-3; D gene: TRBD1; clone size: .; J gene: TRBJ1-4; CDR3 DNA: TGTGCCGCCCGGGGGACAGGTAAAGAAAAACTGTTTTTT; CDR3 protein: CAARGTGKEKLFF
V gene: TRBV10-3; D gene: .; clone size: .; J gene: TRBJ1-5; CDR3 DNA: TGTGCCATCAGTGAGAAAGAGCAGCCCCAGCATTTT; CDR3 protein: CAISEKEQPQHF
V gene: TRBV10-1; D gene: .; clone size: once; J gene: TRBJ2-5; CDR3 DNA: TGCGCCAGCAGTGCGGGAGCCAACCAAGAGACCCAGTACTTC; CDR3 protein: CASSAGANQETQYF
V gene: TRBV10-1; D gene: .; clone size: .; J gene: TRBJ2-2; CDR3 DNA: TGCGCCAGCAGGGAACTAGCATACACCGGGGAGCTGTTTTTT; CDR3 protein: CASRELAYTGELFF
V gene: TRBV4-3; D gene: .; clone size: .; J gene: TRBJ2-3; CDR3 DNA: TGCGCCAGCAGCCAAGACTGGTCCCGTCTCGATACGCAGTATTTT; CDR3 protein: CASSQDWSRLDTQYF
V gene: TRBV5-5; D gene: .; clone size: .; J gene: TRBJ2-7; CDR3 DNA: TGTGCCAGCAGCTTGGACCACGAGCAGTACTTC; CDR3 protein: CASSLDHEQYF
V gene: TRBV27; D gene: TRBD1; clone size: .; J gene: TRBJ2-7; CDR3 DNA: TGTGCCAGCAGTTGGACAGGGGTGGGGGCTCTCGAGCAGTACTTC; CDR3 protein: CASSWTGVGALEQYF
V gene: TRBV19; D gene: TRBD2; clone size: .; J gene: TRBJ2-1; CDR3 DNA: TGTGCCAGTAGTATAGCGGCGAGCGGGGCCTCCAATGAGCAGTTCTTC; CDR3 protein: CASSIAASGASNEQFF
V gene: TRBV5-1; D gene: .; clone size: .; J gene: TRBJ2-7; CDR3 DNA: TGCGCCAGCAGCGAAGGACGGGGAATCTCCTACGAGCAGTACTTC; CDR3 protein: CASSEGRGISYEQYF
V gene: TRBV7-2; D gene: TRBD1; clone size: .; J gene: TRBJ2-4; CDR3 DNA: TGTGCCAGCAGCCTACATACCGGGACAGTCAACATTCAGTACTTC; CDR3 protein: CASSLHTGTVNIQYF
V gene: TRBV10-3; D gene: .; clone size: .; J gene: TRBJ2-3; CDR3 DNA: TGTGCCATCAGCTTAGGGGCTTACACAGATACGCAGTATTTT; CDR3 protein: CAISLGAYTDTQYF
V gene: TRBV7-9; D gene: .; clone size: .; J gene: TRBJ1-1; CDR3 DNA: TGTGCCAGCAGCTTAGCGGCCGAAGCTTTCTTT; CDR3 protein: CASSLAAEAFF
V gene: TRBV10-1; D gene: .; clone size: once; J gene: TRBJ1-2; CDR3 DNA: TGCGCCAGCAGTGGAGCCGTCTCCGACAGGTACGGCTATGGCTACACCTTC; CDR3 protein: CASSGAVSDRYGYGYTF
V gene: TRBV10-2; D gene: .; clone size: .; J gene: TRBJ2-7; CDR3 DNA: TGCGCCAGCAGTGACTACCCCCACGAGCAGTACTTC; CDR3 protein: CASSDYPHEQYF
V gene: TRBV9; D gene: TRBD1; clone size: .; J gene: TRBJ2-7; CDR3 DNA: TGTGCCAGCAGCGCGACAGGGGAACCCCCTTCTTACGAGCAGTACTTC; CDR3 protein: CASSATGEPPSYEQYF
V gene: TRBV7-2; D gene: TRBD1; clone size: .; J gene: TRBJ2-7; CDR3 DNA: TGTGCCAGCAGCCGTCCTCGACAGGGGGCAACCTACGAGCAGTACTTC; CDR3 protein: CASSRPRQGATYEQYF
V gene: TRBV4-3; D gene: .; clone size: once; J gene: TRBJ1-3; CDR3 DNA: TGCGCCAGCAGCCAAGAGGCCGGGGTTGGGTCTGGAAACACCATATATTTT; CDR3 protein: CASSQEAGVGSGNTIYF
V gene: TRBV6-1; D gene: .; clone size: .; J gene: TRBJ1-2; CDR3 DNA: TGTGCCAGCAGTGAATGGGGGGGGCGCGGGGGCTACACCTTC; CDR3 protein: CASSEWGGRGGYTF